Listed below are T cell receptor beta chains from one sample, sequenced in a study of blood T cells in healthy people across ages. MiXCR, run by TCRdb on the 5' RACE reads, gives a single entry per CDR3 protein. Seen here are 1.2 million to 1.5 million distinct CDR3 sequences, approximately 60% observed once, and the top ten hold 6.5% to 8%. Material for sequencing was blood. These TCRs come from a man aged 18 to 35 in good health. The CDR3 runs from the conserved cysteine through the conserved F or W. D genes are given only for firm matches. Not all rows give a size; the values are once, few, many and, for expanded clones, a class.

clone_size: few
v_call: TRBV4-1
d_call: NA
j_call: TRBJ2-1
cdr3_aa: CAASVGNEQFF
cdr3_nt: TGCGCCGCCTCGGTGGGGAATGAGCAGTTCTTC

clone_size: NA
v_call: TRBV12-3/TRBV12-4
d_call: NA
j_call: TRBJ2-6
cdr3_aa: CASSSALSGANVLTF
cdr3_nt: TGTGCCAGCAGTTCAGCCCTCTCTGGGGCCAACGTCCTGACTTTC

clone_size: few
v_call: TRBV7-2
d_call: TRBD2
j_call: TRBJ2-7
cdr3_aa: CASSSSAGTSYEQYF
cdr3_nt: TGTGCCAGCAGTTCGTCAGCCGGGACTAGCTACGAGCAGTACTTC

clone_size: NA
v_call: TRBV13
d_call: TRBD1
j_call: TRBJ2-7
cdr3_aa: CASSLGQRQGNEQYF
cdr3_nt: TGTGCCAGCAGCTTAGGCCAAAGACAGGGTAACGAGCAGTACTTC

clone_size: NA
v_call: TRBV2
d_call: NA
j_call: TRBJ2-7
cdr3_aa: CASSGGTSSSYEQYF
cdr3_nt: TGTGCCAGCAGCGGAGGGACTTCATCGTCCTACGAGCAGTACTTC

clone_size: NA
v_call: TRBV20-1
d_call: TRBD1
j_call: TRBJ2-5
cdr3_aa: CSANPNQGQGANEQYF
cdr3_nt: TGCAGTGCTAACCCCAACCAGGGACAGGGGGCAAATGAGCAGTACTTC

clone_size: NA
v_call: TRBV20-1
d_call: TRBD2
j_call: TRBJ2-5
cdr3_aa: CSARSSGIRETQYF
cdr3_nt: TGCAGTGCTAGGTCTAGCGGGATTCGAGAGACCCAGTACTTC

clone_size: few
v_call: TRBV4-3
d_call: NA
j_call: TRBJ2-1
cdr3_aa: CASSQITTDEQFF
cdr3_nt: TGCGCCAGCAGCCAGATAACGACAGATGAGCAGTTCTTC

clone_size: NA
v_call: TRBV18
d_call: NA
j_call: TRBJ2-7
cdr3_aa: CASSPAPFYEQYF
cdr3_nt: TGTGCCAGCTCACCCGCTCCCTTCTACGAGCAGTACTTC

clone_size: few
v_call: TRBV13
d_call: NA
j_call: TRBJ2-7
cdr3_aa: CASSLGVAASSYEQYF
cdr3_nt: TGTGCCAGCAGCTTAGGTGTAGCGGCGAGCTCCTACGAGCAGTACTTC

clone_size: NA
v_call: TRBV7-2
d_call: NA
j_call: TRBJ2-5
cdr3_aa: CASSLAPGRSSQETQYF
cdr3_nt: TGTGCCAGCAGCTTAGCGCCTGGCCGGTCGTCACAAGAGACCCAGTACTTC

clone_size: NA
v_call: TRBV29-1
d_call: TRBD2
j_call: TRBJ2-7
cdr3_aa: CSVEGGSPQAYNEQYF
cdr3_nt: TGTAGCGTTGAGGGCGGGAGTCCTCAGGCCTACAATGAGCAGTACTTC

clone_size: NA
v_call: TRBV3-1
d_call: NA
j_call: TRBJ1-1
cdr3_aa: CASSDPGREAFF
cdr3_nt: TGTGCCAGCAGCGACCCCGGCCGGGAAGCTTTCTTT

clone_size: NA
v_call: TRBV4-1
d_call: NA
j_call: TRBJ2-4
cdr3_aa: CASSPISRGLAKNIQYF
cdr3_nt: TGCGCCAGCAGCCCCATCTCCCGGGGACTAGCCAAAAACATTCAGTACTTC

clone_size: NA
v_call: TRBV25-1
d_call: NA
j_call: TRBJ1-1
cdr3_aa: CASSELGARTTEAFF
cdr3_nt: TGTGCCAGCAGTGAACTAGGGGCCCGAACGACTGAAGCTTTCTTT

clone_size: NA
v_call: TRBV20-1
d_call: NA
j_call: TRBJ2-1
cdr3_aa: CSGLGVYSYNEQFF
cdr3_nt: TGCAGCGGTCTAGGGGTATACTCCTACAATGAGCAGTTCTTC

clone_size: NA
v_call: TRBV2
d_call: NA
j_call: TRBJ2-1
cdr3_aa: CASSVYGGNEQFF
cdr3_nt: TGTGCCAGCAGCGTCTACGGTGGAAATGAGCAGTTCTTC

clone_size: NA
v_call: TRBV4-1
d_call: TRBD2
j_call: TRBJ2-7
cdr3_aa: CASSQVDGTTAGEQYF
cdr3_nt: TGCGCCAGCAGCCAAGTGGACGGGACTACCGCAGGCGAGCAGTACTTC

clone_size: NA
v_call: TRBV7-9
d_call: NA
j_call: TRBJ2-3
cdr3_aa: CASTLWDRVTDTQYF
cdr3_nt: TGTGCCAGCACCCTTTGGGATAGGGTCACAGATACGCAGTATTTT

clone_size: NA
v_call: TRBV4-3
d_call: TRBD2
j_call: TRBJ2-6
cdr3_aa: CASSQDVTSGGASGANVLTF
cdr3_nt: TGCGCCAGCAGCCAAGATGTAACTAGCGGGGGGGCATCTGGGGCCAACGTCCTGACTTTC

clone_size: few
v_call: TRBV12-3/TRBV12-4
d_call: TRBD2
j_call: TRBJ2-1
cdr3_aa: CASSRTSGGHNEQFF
cdr3_nt: TGTGCCAGCAGTCGGACTAGCGGGGGGCACAATGAGCAGTTCTTC

clone_size: NA
v_call: TRBV28
d_call: TRBD1
j_call: TRBJ2-7
cdr3_aa: CASSGQGMDEQYF
cdr3_nt: TGTGCCAGCAGCGGACAGGGGATGGACGAGCAGTACTTC

clone_size: NA
v_call: TRBV4-1
d_call: TRBD1
j_call: TRBJ1-6
cdr3_aa: CASSITGVYSPLHF
cdr3_nt: TGCGCCAGCAGCATAACAGGGGTATATTCACCCCTCCACTTT

clone_size: NA
v_call: TRBV20-1
d_call: NA
j_call: TRBJ1-1
cdr3_aa: CSANHPDRTNTEAFF
cdr3_nt: TGCAGTGCCAACCATCCTGACCGAACGAACACTGAAGCTTTCTTT

clone_size: NA
v_call: TRBV6-5
d_call: NA
j_call: TRBJ2-4
cdr3_aa: CASSNRVGAKNIQYF
cdr3_nt: TGTGCCAGCAGTAACAGGGTAGGAGCCAAAAACATTCAGTACTTC

clone_size: few
v_call: TRBV4-1
d_call: TRBD2
j_call: TRBJ2-7
cdr3_aa: CASSGSGGLGEQYF
cdr3_nt: TGCGCCAGCAGTGGTAGCGGGGGGCTTGGCGAGCAGTACTTC